The 7 T cell receptor beta chains given below trace back to one sample, sequenced in a study of beta chain features in type 1 diabetes. Reverse transcribing all isolated RNA meant expressed TCRB transcripts were sequenced. Assay used: immunoSEQ multiplex PCR; TCRdb lists only in-frame clones, some missing. The table has 350,000 to 450,000 clones, about 15% seen once. Sequenced: naive CD4+ T cells from blood. These receptors were taken from a young man in good health.

This clone turned up a few times. The chain carries TRBV11-2 and TRBJ2-5; D may be TRBD1 or TRBD2 (5 bases each). This CDR3 is 16 amino acids long. Trimming removed 6 bases from V and 0 bases from J, with 17 bases in between. Germline V gene data show CDR1 as SGHAT and CDR2 as FQNNGV. The CDR3 protein is CASRFGKGRNQETQYF. CDR3 sequence (DNA): TGTGCCAGCAGGTTTGGAAAGGGACGAAACCAAGAGACCCAGTACTTC.

This chain joins TRBV30 and TRBJ1-3; D uncertain. Trimming took off 1 base at V and 4 bases at J, with 8 bases between the two ends. The germline V gene has CDR1 GTSNPN and CDR2 SVGIG (reference sequence). CDR3 length: 13 residues. This chain's CDR3 is CAWSGVVGNTIYF. The CDR3, as DNA: TGTGCCTGGAGTGGGGTGGTAGGAAACACCATATATTTT.

V gene TRBV25-1 combines with J gene TRBJ2-5, with 12 bases matching TRBD1. The CDR3 is made up of 15 amino acids. Germline values: CDR1 MGHDK, CDR2 SYGVNS. The V segment lost 0 bases and the J segment 9 bases; nucleotides outside the gene matches: 5. This chain's CDR3 is CASSEYGTGGLAQYF. CDR3 DNA: TGTGCCAGCAGTGAATACGGGACAGGGGGCCTCGCCCAGTACTTC.

This clone was recorded a few times. The rearrangement links TRBV4-1 to TRBJ1-1, with a tentative D call TRBD1 (6 bases). Per germline, CDR1 MGHRA and CDR2 YSYEKL. The CDR3 runs 16 residues. Trimming took off 1 base at V and 1 base at J, with 13 bases between the two ends. Here the CDR3 reads CASSQVTGRGNTEAFF. The CDR3 coding sequence is TGCGCCAGCAGCCAAGTTACAGGGAGGGGGAACACTGAAGCTTTCTTT.

This clone has only a few counts. As DNA, the CDR3 is TGCGCCAGCAGCCAAGAGCGATCCTTGCGGGACAGGGTGGCTGGCTACACCTTC. Protein: CASSQERSLRDRVAGYTF. J is TRBJ1-2 and V is TRBV4-1; 9 nucleotides line up with TRBD1. Per the germline V gene, CDR1 is MGHRA and CDR2 is YSYEKL. V gave up 0 bases and J gave up 7 bases; unmatched junction bases: 15. There are 18 residues in the CDR3.

The rearrangement uses TRBV7-3 and TRBJ2-2; TRBD2 aligns across 8 bases. V shed 5 bases and J 5 bases; nucleotides not matched to a gene: 4. CDR3 length: 14 residues. From germline, CDR1 is SGHTA and CDR2 FQGTGA. CDR3: CASSPGGPTGELFF. DNA of the CDR3: TGTGCCAGCAGCCCGGGAGGGCCAACCGGGGAGCTGTTTTTT.

In its sample, this clone was seen a few times. This sequence joins TRBV5-1 and TRBJ2-3, with D uncertain. The CDR3 extends over 12 amino acids. Germline assignment: CDR1 SGHRS and CDR2 YFSETQ. Trimming took 3 bases from V and 7 from J, leaving 9 bases between them. DNA for the CDR3: TGCGCCAGCAGCTCCCCCAGTAATACGCAGTATTTT. This gives the protein CASSSPSNTQYF.